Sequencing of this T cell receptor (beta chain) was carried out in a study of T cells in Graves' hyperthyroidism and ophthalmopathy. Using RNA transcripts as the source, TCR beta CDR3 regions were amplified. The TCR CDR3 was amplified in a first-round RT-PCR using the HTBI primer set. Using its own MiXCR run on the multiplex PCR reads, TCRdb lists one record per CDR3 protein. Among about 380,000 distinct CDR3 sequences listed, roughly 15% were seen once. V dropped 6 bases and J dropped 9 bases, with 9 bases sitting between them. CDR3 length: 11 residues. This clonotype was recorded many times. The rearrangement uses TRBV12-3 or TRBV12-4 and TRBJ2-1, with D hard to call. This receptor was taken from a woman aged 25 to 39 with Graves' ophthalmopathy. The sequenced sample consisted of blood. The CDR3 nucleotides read TGTGCCAGCAGCCCAACCGGTGAGCAGTTCTTC. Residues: CASSPTGEQFF.